This TCR beta chain was documented in a study of blood T cell repertoires in COVID-19 (dated by TCRdb to about 2020). Some background on the complete study: Samples covering the acute and convalescent phases of COVID-19 were provided by collaborators in the United States, Italy and Spain. The material from the prospective study consisted of cDNA or gDNA derived from T cells, B-cell-depleted T cells, or PBMCs. Deeply sampled blood TCRbeta repertoires from subjects exposed to, actively infected with, or recovered from COVID-19 were included in the dataset. The repertoires were released in a freely available public database intended as a resource for research on the immune response to SARS-CoV-2. The samples were drawn from two sources: the first 160 participants of the ongoing ImmuneRACE study, and 1,254 subjects contributed by 6 global collaborators. A de-identified subject ID, COVID-19 status, age in years and sex were almost always included in the sample metadata. HLA class I and class II types, where available, came from metadata supplied by the sample provider rather than from assay-based typing.

V was cut back by 2 bases and J by 3 bases, leaving a gap of 2 bases between them. The CDR3 holds 11 amino acids from the cysteine to the phenylalanine. The read is trimmed to its CDR3 DNA, 33 bases read in frame from base 1. CDR1 and CDR2, per the germline V gene, are SGHAT and FQNNGV. With regard to this clone: The antigen this receptor binds is unknown. No base quality values were provided; no much bigger clone lies one nucleotide off.

The collaborating institutions used their own protocols to collect whole blood in K2EDTA tubes. Collaborator samples were shipped for TCRbeta analysis as frozen whole blood, isolated PBMCs, or DNA extracted from either sample type. Here is what the overall study found, with its caveats: The quantity of clinical and demographic metadata differed by source and by participant and was supplied without curation.

TCRbeta CDR3 regions were amplified from genomic DNA by means of the immunoSEQ Assay, a bias-controlled multiplex PCR. Per the original workflow: The number of nucleated cells in each sample was estimated from the amplification of reference gene primers within the assay. To quantify the absolute abundance of each unique TCRbeta CDR3 rearrangement, sequence reads were collapsed and filtered. For each sample, productive Simpson clonality was calculated as the square root of Simpson's diversity index across productive rearrangements. Drawn from immuneACCESS, this table holds only the in-frame rearrangements with V and J called that TCRdb kept. Clones are partly lost; checked studies trace under half to an unresolved V gene and leave the rest unexplained. V and J calls plus clone size are reproduced from that table; the DNA served to infer D and trimming. In all, the sample holds around 140,000 clones, and 84% of those were seen once. The top ten clonotypes cover 4% of the sample.

This TCR was sampled from a woman aged 55-75 years with acute or convalescent COVID-19. Specimen: peripheral blood. The rearranged chain carries TRBV11-2 and TRBJ2-7; no confident D gene assignment can be made. The DNA sequence is TGTGCCAGCAGCTTATACTACGAGCAGTACTTC. Translated, it gives CASSLYYEQYF.